The rows below give T cell receptor beta chains drawn from one sample of a study of blood T cell repertoires in COVID-19. Clones were sequenced by immunoSEQ multiplex PCR, and TCRdb holds only the in-frame ones, with some missing. The sample includes about 490,000 clones, approximately 83% of them seen just once. Source material: peripheral blood. These receptors originate from a human donor in a cohort sampled during active COVID-19. The CDR3 runs from the conserved cysteine through the conserved F or W. Fields, in order: clone size, J gene, V gene, CDR3 length, D gene, CDR3 DNA, CDR3 protein. The D gene is left open where the match is weak. Only some rows state a clone size, as once, few, many or a class for expanded clones.

-	TRBJ2-3	TRBV2	14	-	TGTGCCAGCAAGCACAGATCTAGCACAGATACGCAGTATTTT	CASKHRSSTDTQYF
-	TRBJ2-4	TRBV27	17	-	TGTGCCAGCAGCTACATTATTGACAGTTTAGCCAAAAACATTCAGTACTTC	CASSYIIDSLAKNIQYF
-	TRBJ2-5	TRBV5-1	15	TRBD2	TGCGCCAGCAGCTTGGTTTCGGGGGGCCAAGAGACCCAGTACTTC	CASSLVSGGQETQYF
-	TRBJ1-5	TRBV2	13	-	TGTGCCAGCAGCCCGAGCGAGGATCAGCCCCAGCATTTT	CASSPSEDQPQHF
-	TRBJ1-3	TRBV5-4	17	-	TGTGCCAGCAGCTTCGGAGGGGCGAATATAGGTGGAAACACCATATATTTT	CASSFGGANIGGNTIYF
-	TRBJ2-2	TRBV7-3	14	-	TGTGCCAGCAGCGAGGCCGCGAACACCGGGGAGCTGTTTTTT	CASSEAANTGELFF
-	TRBJ2-7	TRBV15	15	TRBD1	TGTGCCACCAGCAGAGATCGGGACAGGGTGTCCGAGCAGTACTTC	CATSRDRDRVSEQYF
-	TRBJ1-2	TRBV25-1	15	TRBD1	TGTGCCAGCAGTGATAGGGACAGCCCCTACTATGGCTACACCTTC	CASSDRDSPYYGYTF
-	TRBJ2-5	TRBV7-3	13	-	TGTGCCAGCAGCTTAAACAGGGATCAGACCCAGTACTTC	CASSLNRDQTQYF
-	TRBJ1-6	TRBV7-8	14	-	TGTGCCAGCTGGATAAGCAGGGTCCCTTCACCCCTCCACTTT	CASWISRVPSPLHF
-	TRBJ2-2	TRBV19	13	-	TGTGCCAGCTCCCAGGGATATGGCGGGGAGCTGTTTTTT	CASSQGYGGELFF
-	TRBJ1-6	TRBV9	17	-	TGTGCCAGCAGCGTAGAGATCAGGGTCACCTATAATTCACCCCTCCACTTT	CASSVEIRVTYNSPLHF
-	TRBJ2-2	TRBV2	16	-	TGTGCCAGCAGCGACCGGGGAGGGGGGTTTTCTGGGGAGCTGTTTTTT	CASSDRGGGFSGELFF
-	TRBJ1-5	TRBV19	16	-	TGTGCCAGTAGTCCCCAGAGGAGCTATAGCAATCAGCCCCAGCATTTT	CASSPQRSYSNQPQHF
-	TRBJ1-4	TRBV11-2	16	TRBD1	TGTGCCAGCAGCACAGGGGCAGGGCCTGGATATGAAAAACTGTTTTTT	CASSTGAGPGYEKLFF
-	TRBJ1-1	TRBV30	13	-	TGTGCCTGGCGAGCAGGGAGGGACACTGAAGCTTTCTTT	CAWRAGRDTEAFF
-	TRBJ2-1	TRBV19	15	-	TGTGCCAGTAGTATTACGACAGCCACTCGACATGAGCAGTTCTTC	CASSITTATRHEQFF
-	TRBJ2-4	TRBV30	15	TRBD1	TGTGCCTGGGACGGGGGGACAGGGACCAAAAACATTCAGTACTTC	CAWDGGTGTKNIQYF
-	TRBJ2-3	TRBV4-3	13	-	TGCGCCAGCAGCCAAGTCGGGGTGGATACGCAGTATTTT	CASSQVGVDTQYF
-	TRBJ1-1	TRBV7-3	14	TRBD1	TGTGCCAGCAGCTCGACAGGGGTAAACACTGAAGCTTTCTTT	CASSSTGVNTEAFF
-	TRBJ2-1	TRBV9	15	TRBD2	TGTGCCAGCAGCGTAGTGGCTAGCGGGAACAATGAGCAGTTCTTC	CASSVVASGNNEQFF
-	TRBJ2-1	TRBV18	15	-	TGTGCCAGCTCACCCTTAGAAGGGGCGAACAATGAGCAGTTCTTC	CASSPLEGANNEQFF
-	TRBJ2-2	TRBV6-1	15	-	TGTGCCAGCAGTGAAGTTCCTACTGGTGCCGGGGAGCTGTTTTTT	CASSEVPTGAGELFF
-	TRBJ2-1	TRBV2	14	-	TGTGCCAGCAAGTTGAGGCTTACCTACAATGAGCAGTTCTTC	CASKLRLTYNEQFF
-	TRBJ2-7	TRBV7-2	14	-	TGTGCCAGCAGCTTGTCGACAGCCCCGCGGGAGCAGTACTTC	CASSLSTAPREQYF
-	TRBJ1-2	TRBV19	14	TRBD1	TGTGCCAGTAGTGCGACAGGGGGCGCCTATGGCTACACCTTC	CASSATGGAYGYTF
few	TRBJ1-1	TRBV10-1	14	TRBD1	TGCGCCAGCAGTGAGACCCAGACAGGGAATAAAGCTTTCTTT	CASSETQTGNKAFF
-	TRBJ1-1	TRBV18	14	-	TGTGCCAGCTCATCCGGACAGAACCGTCGGCAAGCTTTCTTT	CASSSGQNRRQAFF
-	TRBJ2-7	TRBV19	14	-	TGTGCCAGTAGTATATTAACAGGCGATGGGGAGCAGTACTTC	CASSILTGDGEQYF
once	TRBJ1-4	TRBV5-6	14	-	TGTGCCAGCAGCTTCTCCCCACGGGATGAAAAACTGTTTTTT	CASSFSPRDEKLFF
-	TRBJ1-3	TRBV18	16	-	TGTGCCAGCTCACAATCGCCGGACACGTCTGGAAACACCATATATTTT	CASSQSPDTSGNTIYF
-	TRBJ2-3	TRBV7-9	15	-	TGTGCCAGCAGCTCCGTGGGGCTAGGGACAGATACGCAGTATTTT	CASSSVGLGTDTQYF
-	TRBJ2-1	TRBV5-1	16	TRBD1	TGCGCCAGCAGCTTGAGACAGGGGGCATCCTACAATGAGCAGTTCTTC	CASSLRQGASYNEQFF
-	TRBJ2-7	TRBV6-5	14	TRBD1	TGTGCCAGCAGTCACAGGGGCGAGGGGTACGAGCAGTACTTC	CASSHRGEGYEQYF
-	TRBJ2-1	TRBV5-1	17	TRBD1	TGCGCCAGCAGCTATATTCCTGACAGGGTAGCATACAATGAGCAGTTCTTC	CASSYIPDRVAYNEQFF
-	TRBJ2-1	TRBV7-6	16	TRBD2	TGTGCCAGCAGCGCAGCTAGCGGGAGGGCCGCCAATGAGCAGTTCTTC	CASSAASGRAANEQFF
few	TRBJ2-2	TRBV6-5	15	-	TGTGCCAGCAAGTTACCGACAGGGAACACCGGGGAGCTGTTTTTT	CASKLPTGNTGELFF
-	TRBJ2-7	TRBV12-3/TRBV12-4	11	-	TGTGCCAGCAGTCTTACAGAAGAGCAGTACTTC	CASSLTEEQYF
-	TRBJ2-1	TRBV5-4	15	TRBD2	TGTGCCAGCAGCTTGACTAGCGGGACCCCCCATGAGCAGTTCTTC	CASSLTSGTPHEQFF
-	TRBJ1-1	TRBV12-5	14	-	TGTGCTAGTGGGGATCTACGGCGGGGCACTGAAGCTTTCTTT	CASGDLRRGTEAFF
few	TRBJ1-6	TRBV28	16	TRBD1	TGTGCCAGCAGGTCAGGACAGGGCATCGGTAATTCACCCCTCCACTTT	CASRSGQGIGNSPLHF
-	TRBJ2-7	TRBV4-2	15	-	TGTGCCAGCAGCCAAGAGGTAGGGGCGAAGTACGAGCAGTACTTC	CASSQEVGAKYEQYF
once	TRBJ1-1	TRBV6-6	14	-	TGTGCCAGCAGTTACCAGAACCTGAACACTGAAGCTTTCTTT	CASSYQNLNTEAFF
-	TRBJ1-4	TRBV3-1/TRBV3-2	13	-	TGTGCCAGCAGCCCCGGACAGACCCGTAGGCTGTTTTTT	CASSPGQTRRLFF
few	TRBJ1-6	TRBV30	13	-	TGTGCCTGGAGTGGAAACATCGATTCACCCCTCCACTTT	CAWSGNIDSPLHF
-	TRBJ1-3	TRBV30	13	-	TGTGCCTGGAGTGTACAGACTGGAAACACCATATATTTT	CAWSVQTGNTIYF
-	TRBJ1-3	TRBV6-5	15	-	TGTGCCACCCTTCGACAGAGCTTCTCTGGAAACACCATATATTTT	CATLRQSFSGNTIYF
-	TRBJ1-1	TRBV28	14	-	TGTGCCAGCAGTTTAGGTCTGAGGTTCACTGAAGCTTTCTTT	CASSLGLRFTEAFF
-	TRBJ2-4	TRBV15	20	TRBD2	TGTGCCACCAGCAGAGATCGGTCCAGCGGGAGGATACTAGCCAAAAACATTCAGTACTTC	CATSRDRSSGRILAKNIQYF
few	TRBJ1-1	TRBV5-5	15	-	TGTGCCAGCAGCCAAACGGTGGGCGTGAACACTGAAGCTTTCTTT	CASSQTVGVNTEAFF
once	TRBJ1-2	TRBV28	13	-	TGTGCCAGCAGACTACAGGGAATCAGCGGCTACACCTTC	CASRLQGISGYTF
-	TRBJ2-2	TRBV5-1	16	-	TGCGCCAGCAGCTTGGCTAGCGTATCGAACACCGGGGAGCTGTTTTTT	CASSLASVSNTGELFF